This T cell receptor (beta chain) was captured by sequencing in a study of blood T cells in healthy people across ages. Study-level points and caveats: Without sorted subsets, naive and antigen-experienced compartments could not be conclusively compared. Greater diversity and more naive CD4+ cells were seen in long-lived donors than in aged donors. Diversity was estimated from one million T cells, and these estimates were considered underestimates.

The CDR3 extends over 13 amino acids. V shed 5 bases and J shed 11 bases, with 19 bases lying between them. Looked up from germline, CDR1 is SGDLS and CDR2 is YYNGEE. Alongside a J-beta primer mix, a sample-barcoded 5' primer served in a second PCR lasting roughly 6 to 12 cycles. TCRdb called the 5' RACE reads again in MiXCR, with one record for every CDR3 protein. This sample has under 1,000,000 distinct CDR3 sequences, with about 34% found just once. In regard to this clonotype: Its target is unknown.

This chain joins TRBV9 and TRBJ2-5; perhaps TRBD2 as D (6 bases). The sequence was collected from a man aged 18 to 35 in good health. The source material was blood. As DNA, the CDR3 is TGTGCCAGCAGTGTCGGGAGTTACAATGAGCAGTACTTC. The encoded protein is CASSVGSYNEQYF.